The 19 T cell receptor beta chains in this list originate from one sample, sequenced in a study of blood T cells in healthy people across ages. Primed by a sample-barcoded 5' primer and a J-beta primer mix, a second PCR proceeded for about 6 to 11 cycles. Via MiXCR, TCRdb re-called the 5' RACE reads, giving one row per CDR3 protein. The sample has 1.5 million to 2 million distinct CDR3 sequences; about 30% are singletons. The sequenced sample was blood. Receptors were obtained from a woman aged 30 to 39 in good health.

This clonotype was detected only a few times. V is TRBV2 and J is TRBJ2-1, with 14 bases identical to TRBD2. Trimming cost V 10 bases and J 6 bases; bases outside gene matches: 8. CDR1 is SNHLY and CDR2 is FYNNEI in the germline V gene. CDR3 length: 15 amino acids. The CDR3 DNA sequence: TGTGCCACGTCAACCGGGACTAGCGGGAGCAATGAGCAGTTCTTC. Protein product: CATSTGTSGSNEQFF.

This rearrangement joins TRBV4-2 to TRBJ1-5; 7 bases are shared with TRBD1. J gave up 3 bases and V 1 base, and 6 bases lay outside the gene matches. The CDR3 loop spans 16 amino acids. Germline CDR1 is LGHNA and CDR2 is YNFKEQ. The CDR3 protein is CASSQVRQGINQPQHF. The CDR3 DNA is TGTGCCAGCAGCCAAGTCAGACAGGGCATCAATCAGCCCCAGCATTTT.

This clonotype was counted a few times. The chain joins TRBV5-6 to TRBJ2-1; D unclear. Germline V gives CDR1 SGHDT, CDR2 YYEEEE. This CDR3 comprises 14 residues. V dropped 4 bases and J dropped 9 bases, with 17 bases sitting between them. For the CDR3, the DNA is TGTGCCAGCAGCCCCACGCCGGGTTGGGGTGAGCAGTTCTTC. Protein: CASSPTPGWGEQFF.

The V call is TRBV7-2, the J call TRBJ2-5; no reliable D call. The CDR3 has 13 residues. The V end lost 4 bases, the J end lost 10 bases, and 16 bases lay between the germline ends. Germline CDR1 SGHTA, CDR2 FQGNSA. The CDR3 coding sequence is TGTGCCAGCAGCTCTATAAGGATGCAATTCCAGTACTTC. This encodes CASSSIRMQFQYF.

This clonotype showed up just a few times. The chain links TRBV20-1 to TRBJ2-1; D gene uncertain. V was trimmed by 5 bases and J by 0 bases, leaving 14 bases between them. Germline V gives CDR1 DFQATT, CDR2 SNEGSKA (reference sequence). The CDR3 covers 15 residues. The CDR3 DNA reads TGCAGTGCTCCTACGACCGACTTCTCCTACAATGAGCAGTTCTTC. It codes for CSAPTTDFSYNEQFF.

This chain links TRBV5-1 with TRBJ1-1, with TRBD1 as a possible D gene (5 bases). Trimming left V 1 base short and J 5 bases short, with 18 bases between. The CDR3 runs to 16 residues. Germline-derived CDR1 and CDR2 are SGHRS and YFSETQ. The CDR3 reads CASSLFIGRGTTEAFF. The CDR3, as DNA: TGCGCCAGCAGCTTGTTCATCGGGCGGGGGACGACTGAAGCTTTCTTT.

This clonotype was detected once. The chain carries TRBV6-2 or TRBV6-3 and TRBJ2-3; 8 bases fit TRBD2. After removal of 1 base from V and 6 bases from J, the junction contained 6 bases not matched to a gene. The V gene's germline CDR1 is MNHEY and CDR2 SVGEGT. This CDR3 has 15 amino acids. In nucleotides, the CDR3 is TGTGCCAGCAGTTACTACGGGGGGGCCGTCGATACGCAGTATTTT. This sequence encodes CASSYYGGAVDTQYF.

This clonotype was counted between two and nine times. The V gene is TRBV27, the J gene TRBJ1-3; D not certain. The CDR3 runs 13 residues. V lost 8 bases to trimming and J lost 2 bases, with 10 bases between them. The germline V gene has CDR1 MNHEY and CDR2 SMNVEV (reference sequence). The CDR3 nucleotides read TGTGCCAGCCGTCGGAGAGCTGGAAACACCATATATTTT. Translation gives CASRRRAGNTIYF.

CDR3 coding DNA: TGTGCCAGCAGTGTTTTGGGGTTCAACAATGAGCAGTTCTTC. It is translated as CASSVLGFNNEQFF. V is TRBV12-3 or TRBV12-4 and J is TRBJ2-1; no clear D. This CDR3 spans 14 amino acids. The V end lost 5 bases, the J end lost 5 bases, and 13 bases lay between the germline ends.

This clonotype has at least ten counts. The chain has TRBV15 and TRBJ2-7; D gene unclear. The CDR3 length is 14 residues. V was trimmed by 8 bases and J by 0 bases, leaving 14 bases between them. The V gene's germline CDR1 is LNHNV and CDR2 YYDKDF (reference sequence). The CDR3 DNA sequence: TGTGCCACCCAAGACCTCGCTAACTCCTACGAGCAGTACTTC. Its protein is CATQDLANSYEQYF.

This clonotype was detected only a few times. The genes are TRBV4-1 and TRBJ2-3; no clear D. Germline V gives CDR1 MGHRA, CDR2 YSYEKL. V was pared by 0 bases and J by 2 bases, with 9 bases between. The CDR3 loop spans 15 amino acids. The CDR3 DNA is TGCGCCAGCAGCCAAGATCGCTCTTCCACAGATACGCAGTATTTT. Protein sequence: CASSQDRSSTDTQYF.

This sequence joins TRBV5-1 and TRBJ2-5; the match to TRBD2 covers 13 bases. The CDR3 is 17 amino acids. CDR1 and CDR2 (germline): SGHRS, YFSETQ. V lost 4 bases to trimming and J lost 4 bases; unmatched junction nucleotides: 10. The CDR3 is CASSPRTSGSGGETQYF. CDR3 sequence (DNA): TGCGCCAGCAGCCCACGGACTAGCGGGAGCGGCGGAGAGACCCAGTACTTC.

The rearrangement links TRBV6-1 to TRBJ1-2, with 8 bases fitting TRBD1. The CDR3 is 17 residues long. J was trimmed by 5 bases and V by 6 bases; bases with no gene match: 17. Per germline, CDR1 MNHNS and CDR2 SASEGT. The CDR3 bases are TGTGCCAGCAGCCAACCCGGCAGGGGGCGCATGGGTTATGGCTACACCTTC. Protein: CASSQPGRGRMGYGYTF.

This clonotype was counted a few times. For the CDR3, the DNA is TGCAGTGCTAGAGATGGAGGACTAGCTGTAGATGAGCAGTTCTTC. Its protein product is CSARDGGLAVDEQFF. The rearrangement joins TRBV20-1 to TRBJ2-1; TRBD2 aligns across 8 bases. This CDR3 has 15 amino acids. Germline CDR1 reads DFQATT; CDR2 reads SNEGSKA (reference sequence). Trimming took 0 bases from V and 8 from J; bases not matched to a gene: 9.

In this sample, this clonotype turned up a few times. The J gene is TRBJ1-1, the V gene TRBV2, with TRBD1 matching 9 bases. V shed 5 bases and J 8 bases; nucleotides not matched to a gene: 6. The germline gives CDR1 SNHLY, CDR2 FYNNEI. The CDR3 totals 13 residues. The CDR3 here is CASSYGQGQEAFF. For the CDR3, the DNA is TGTGCCAGCAGTTACGGACAGGGGCAAGAAGCTTTCTTT.

This clonotype was observed a handful of times. The rearrangement joins TRBV9 to TRBJ2-3; 8 bases agree with TRBD1. Germline V lookup: CDR1 SGDLS, CDR2 YYNGEE. The CDR3 has 17 amino acids. V lost 4 bases, J lost 9 bases, and 19 bases stayed unmatched. This CDR3 reads CASSPGAGGTERFTQYF. The CDR3 bases are TGTGCCAGCAGCCCCGGGGCAGGGGGCACCGAGAGGTTCACGCAGTATTTT.

The J gene is TRBJ2-3, the V gene TRBV29-1, with a tentative D call TRBD2 (5 bases). Germline CDR1 is SQVTM and CDR2 is ANQGSEA. This CDR3 region has 14 residues. V was clipped by 6 bases and J by 14 bases, with 27 bases between them. The CDR3 DNA reads TGCAGCGTCCGGACGGACTCTAGCACAGATACACGGTATTTT. It translates to CSVRTDSSTDTRYF.

About this clonotype: Its ends do not fully match the called genes, so a read error is possible. The chain links TRBV20-1 to TRBJ2-7, with 8 bases lining up with TRBD2. This CDR3 contains 14 residues. Germline loops: CDR1 DFQATT, CDR2 SNEGSKA (reference sequence). The CDR3, as DNA: TGCAGTACTAGAGTACCGGGACTAGGCCACGAGCAGTACTTC. This encodes CSTRVPGLGHEQYF.

With regard to this clonotype: One base away lies a much larger clone, so this may be a sequencing read error. The chain links TRBV7-9 to TRBJ2-1, with D possibly matching TRBD1 (5 bases). V dropped 5 bases and J dropped 10 bases, with 15 bases sitting between them. Looked up from germline, CDR1 is SEHNR and CDR2 is FQNEAQ (reference sequence). This CDR3 has 13 amino acids. CDR3 loop: CASSKTQGYEQFF. The CDR3 nucleotides read TGTGCCAGCAGCAAAACGCAGGGCTACGAGCAGTTCTTC.